This is a list of T cell receptor beta chains from one sample in a study of T cell repertoires in cytomegalovirus infection. TCRdb reprocessed the reads via MiXCR and lists one record per CDR3 protein. The table has 200,000 or so distinct CDR3 sequences, 28% seen once. The sequencing sample was made of PBMCs. The receptors were gathered from a human donor in good health (CMV status not recorded). Some clones in this sample may be carry-over from other donors' samples. The CDR3 runs from the conserved cysteine through the conserved F or W. Fields, in order: D gene, V gene, J gene, clone size, CDR3 DNA, CDR3 protein. A D gene is named only where the DNA matches it firmly. Some rows have no size entry. The others give once, few or many, or a class for an expanded clone.

d_call: TRBD1; v_call: TRBV4-1; j_call: TRBJ1-2; clone_size: few; cdr3_nt: TGCGCCAGCAGCCAAGCTGGACAGGGGCTCTATGGCTACACCTTC; cdr3_aa: CASSQAGQGLYGYTF
d_call: .; v_call: TRBV6-6; j_call: TRBJ1-5; clone_size: few; cdr3_nt: TGTGCCAGCAGTTCGCAATGGATAGGACAGCCCCAGCATTTT; cdr3_aa: CASSSQWIGQPQHF
d_call: .; v_call: TRBV29-1; j_call: TRBJ2-7; clone_size: .; cdr3_nt: TGCAGCGTTGAAAGCGGGACAATCTACGAGCAGTACTTC; cdr3_aa: CSVESGTIYEQYF
d_call: .; v_call: TRBV2; j_call: TRBJ2-4; clone_size: .; cdr3_nt: TGTGCCAGCAGTGATGGGGGATCCCCCAAAAGCATTCAGTACTTC; cdr3_aa: CASSDGGSPKSIQYF
d_call: .; v_call: TRBV2; j_call: TRBJ2-7; clone_size: .; cdr3_nt: TGTGCCAGCAGGGGCACCTCCTACGAGCAGTACTTC; cdr3_aa: CASRGTSYEQYF
d_call: .; v_call: TRBV27; j_call: TRBJ2-7; clone_size: .; cdr3_nt: TGTGCCAGCAGCCTGAGGGGGCGGGGGGCCTACGAGCAGTACTTC; cdr3_aa: CASSLRGRGAYEQYF
d_call: TRBD1; v_call: TRBV5-1; j_call: TRBJ1-1; clone_size: once; cdr3_nt: TGCGCCAGCAGCTTTGCCTTCATGCGACAGGGGGTTTCCCCTTGGGCTTTCTTT; cdr3_aa: CASSFAFMRQGVSPWAFF
d_call: .; v_call: TRBV25-1; j_call: TRBJ2-7; clone_size: .; cdr3_nt: TGTGCCAGCAGTGAATATCGGGGATCCTACGAGCAGTACTTC; cdr3_aa: CASSEYRGSYEQYF
d_call: .; v_call: TRBV6-5; j_call: TRBJ1-5; clone_size: .; cdr3_nt: TGTGCCAGCAGGATGGACGGTAGCAATCAGCCCCAGCATTTT; cdr3_aa: CASRMDGSNQPQHF
d_call: .; v_call: TRBV5-4; j_call: TRBJ2-3; clone_size: few; cdr3_nt: TGTGCCAGCAGCTTGCGTCAGAGCACAGATACGCAGTATTTT; cdr3_aa: CASSLRQSTDTQYF
d_call: TRBD1; v_call: TRBV7-9; j_call: TRBJ2-2; clone_size: .; cdr3_nt: TGTGCCAGCAGCCATACACCGGGACAGGGCATTATCGCGAACACCGGGGAGCTGTTTTTT; cdr3_aa: CASSHTPGQGIIANTGELFF
d_call: .; v_call: TRBV29-1; j_call: TRBJ2-3; clone_size: many; cdr3_nt: TGCAGCGTCCACGCCCCAGATACGCAGTATTTT; cdr3_aa: CSVHAPDTQYF
d_call: TRBD1; v_call: TRBV20-1; j_call: TRBJ1-1; clone_size: few; cdr3_nt: TGCAGTGCTGGAGGACAGGAGGAGACTGAAGCTTTCTTT; cdr3_aa: CSAGGQEETEAFF
d_call: TRBD2; v_call: TRBV12-3/TRBV12-4; j_call: TRBJ2-3; clone_size: .; cdr3_nt: TGTGCCAGCAGACTCGGGGCGGGGGGGCAAGATACGCAGTATTTT; cdr3_aa: CASRLGAGGQDTQYF
d_call: .; v_call: TRBV7-2; j_call: TRBJ2-7; clone_size: .; cdr3_nt: TGTGCCAGCACCCAAGGGTTGAGGGCAACCGCCGGCGAGCAGTACTTC; cdr3_aa: CASTQGLRATAGEQYF
d_call: .; v_call: TRBV11-2; j_call: TRBJ2-3; clone_size: .; cdr3_nt: TGTGCCAGCAGCTTAGGTTCCTATTCAGATACGCAGTATTTT; cdr3_aa: CASSLGSYSDTQYF
d_call: .; v_call: TRBV5-6; j_call: TRBJ2-3; clone_size: .; cdr3_nt: TGTGCCAGCAGCGCCTCTTCGCGCCGTTCCACAGAAACGCAGTATTTT; cdr3_aa: CASSASSRRSTETQYF
d_call: TRBD1; v_call: TRBV7-2; j_call: TRBJ2-5; clone_size: many; cdr3_nt: TGTGCCAGCAGTCCCTGGGGGACAGAAGAGACCCAGTACTTC; cdr3_aa: CASSPWGTEETQYF
d_call: .; v_call: TRBV29-1; j_call: TRBJ2-3; clone_size: few; cdr3_nt: TGCAGCGGGAGGGAGCCGGGACGGACGTTAGATACGCAGTATTTT; cdr3_aa: CSGREPGRTLDTQYF
d_call: .; v_call: TRBV7-2; j_call: TRBJ1-3; clone_size: .; cdr3_nt: TGTGCCAGCAGCCTTAAGGGACCACAGGGCTCTGGAAACACCATATATTTT; cdr3_aa: CASSLKGPQGSGNTIYF
d_call: .; v_call: TRBV6-1; j_call: TRBJ1-6; clone_size: few; cdr3_nt: TGTGCCAGCAGTGAAGTGCAGGTGAATAATTCACCCCTCCACTTT; cdr3_aa: CASSEVQVNNSPLHF
d_call: TRBD1; v_call: TRBV7-6; j_call: TRBJ1-1; clone_size: few; cdr3_nt: TGTGCCAGCAGCTTGGGAGCAGGGGGGAACACTGAAGCTTTCTTT; cdr3_aa: CASSLGAGGNTEAFF
d_call: .; v_call: TRBV7-9; j_call: TRBJ2-7; clone_size: .; cdr3_nt: TGTGCCAGCAGCTTAGACTCCGGGGCAGCCTACGAGCAGTACTTC; cdr3_aa: CASSLDSGAAYEQYF
d_call: .; v_call: TRBV7-2; j_call: TRBJ2-2; clone_size: many; cdr3_nt: TGTGCCACCGGTCTCAACACCGGGGAGCTGTTTTTT; cdr3_aa: CATGLNTGELFF
d_call: TRBD2; v_call: TRBV2; j_call: TRBJ2-7; clone_size: many; cdr3_nt: TGTGCCAGCAACGGGGGGACTTCCTACGAGCAGTACTTC; cdr3_aa: CASNGGTSYEQYF
d_call: TRBD2; v_call: TRBV5-4; j_call: TRBJ2-2; clone_size: .; cdr3_nt: TGTGCCACCCGGACTAGCCCCGGGGAGCTGTTTTTT; cdr3_aa: CATRTSPGELFF
d_call: .; v_call: TRBV7-2; j_call: TRBJ1-1; clone_size: few; cdr3_nt: TGTGCCAGCAGCTTAGGTCCGGGGGATTCTGAAGCTTTCTTT; cdr3_aa: CASSLGPGDSEAFF
d_call: .; v_call: TRBV6-8; j_call: TRBJ1-2; clone_size: .; cdr3_nt: TGTGCCAGCAGCGGGACATCCCTAGGGGGTGCCTATGGCTACACCTTC; cdr3_aa: CASSGTSLGGAYGYTF
d_call: .; v_call: TRBV4-3; j_call: TRBJ1-1; clone_size: few; cdr3_nt: TGCGCCAGCAGCCGCGCGGCAGATGAAGCTTTCTTT; cdr3_aa: CASSRAADEAFF
d_call: .; v_call: TRBV24-1; j_call: TRBJ2-3; clone_size: .; cdr3_nt: TGTGCCACCAGTGATCCCAGGGAACAAGATACGCAGTATTTT; cdr3_aa: CATSDPREQDTQYF
d_call: TRBD1; v_call: TRBV29-1; j_call: TRBJ2-7; clone_size: .; cdr3_nt: TGCAGCGTTGAAGATCGGCAGGGGGTCGAGCAGTACTTC; cdr3_aa: CSVEDRQGVEQYF
d_call: .; v_call: TRBV2; j_call: TRBJ2-7; clone_size: .; cdr3_nt: TGTGCCAGCACCCCTGGGATAGCGTCACTCGAGCAGTACTTC; cdr3_aa: CASTPGIASLEQYF
d_call: .; v_call: TRBV7-2; j_call: TRBJ2-2; clone_size: many; cdr3_nt: TGTGCCAGCAGCCTGGACCCCCCTGGGAACACCGGGGAGCTGTTTTTT; cdr3_aa: CASSLDPPGNTGELFF
d_call: .; v_call: TRBV6-1; j_call: TRBJ1-2; clone_size: .; cdr3_nt: TGTGCCAGCAGTGAAATCTCAGGGGTTAACTATGGCTACACCTTC; cdr3_aa: CASSEISGVNYGYTF
d_call: TRBD1; v_call: TRBV12-3/TRBV12-4; j_call: TRBJ1-2; clone_size: .; cdr3_nt: TGTGCCAGCAATCCGGCGAACAGTGAACAGGGGTATGGCTACACCTTC; cdr3_aa: CASNPANSEQGYGYTF
d_call: .; v_call: TRBV12-3/TRBV12-4; j_call: TRBJ1-6; clone_size: few; cdr3_nt: TGTGCCAGCGCCGGGACAAAGGATTCACCCCTCCACTTT; cdr3_aa: CASAGTKDSPLHF
d_call: .; v_call: TRBV12-3/TRBV12-4; j_call: TRBJ1-1; clone_size: few; cdr3_nt: TGTGCCAGCAGTTCCAGACAGCTTGAAGCTTTCTTT; cdr3_aa: CASSSRQLEAFF
d_call: .; v_call: TRBV5-6; j_call: TRBJ2-6; clone_size: .; cdr3_nt: TGTGCCAGCAGCTTGAGGGAGTACTCTGGGGCCAACGTCCTGACTTTC; cdr3_aa: CASSLREYSGANVLTF
d_call: TRBD1; v_call: TRBV11-2; j_call: TRBJ2-4; clone_size: few; cdr3_nt: TGTGCCAGCAGCTTAGCCTGGACAGGTGGTGACATTCAGTACTTC; cdr3_aa: CASSLAWTGGDIQYF
d_call: .; v_call: TRBV5-1; j_call: TRBJ1-1; clone_size: few; cdr3_nt: TGCGCCAGCAGCTTGGCCGGGGGGCGGGTGTTGAGCACTGAAGCTTTCTTT; cdr3_aa: CASSLAGGRVLSTEAFF